This is a list of T cell receptor beta chains from one sample in a study of lymphopenia after photon versus proton radiotherapy. Sequencing used immunoSEQ multiplex PCR; TCRdb keeps in-frame clones, though not all of them. Seen here are 150,000 to 200,000 clones, 75% to 90% observed once, and the top ten hold roughly 4.7%. The specimen was peripheral blood, collected from a patient treated with photon-based radiotherapy. These receptors all stem from a man in his forties or fifties with gastric cancer. CDR3s include the opening cysteine and the closing phenylalanine or tryptophan. Each record gives: J gene, clone size, V gene, CDR3 protein. A row's size may be missing; if present it is once, few, many or a size class.

TRBJ1-5 | NA | TRBV6-5 | CATKPDRGLNQPQHF
TRBJ1-1 | NA | TRBV7-2 | CASSLWGFNTEAFF
TRBJ1-5 | NA | TRBV28 | CASSDDRNQPQHF
TRBJ2-6 | NA | TRBV6-6 | CASSSSRGANVLTF
TRBJ2-5 | NA | TRBV6-6 | CASSSGTEETQYF
TRBJ2-1 | few | TRBV9 | CASSVELASWEQFF
TRBJ2-3 | NA | TRBV19 | CASSMRREVADTQYF
TRBJ2-3 | NA | TRBV12-5 | CASASGITGTDTQYF
TRBJ2-7 | NA | TRBV15 | CATSRLAGGSYEQYF
TRBJ1-4 | NA | TRBV27 | CASSLEGVRTNEKLFF
TRBJ1-1 | NA | TRBV5-1 | CASSLGDSNTEAFF
TRBJ2-2 | NA | TRBV6-1 | CASVLAGWGGELFF
TRBJ2-7 | NA | TRBV28 | CASSPQTTGTYEQYF
TRBJ1-1 | NA | TRBV19 | CASSSRGLWNTEAFF
TRBJ2-5 | NA | TRBV5-1 | CASSLGAGTSGLETQYF
TRBJ1-1 | NA | TRBV18 | CASSPLRNTEAFF
TRBJ1-2 | NA | TRBV5-4 | CASSLSREAYGYTF
TRBJ2-7 | NA | TRBV5-1 | CASSFGGSPYEQYF
TRBJ2-1 | NA | TRBV6-5 | CASSSLASYGEQFF
TRBJ1-4 | NA | TRBV6-6 | CASSYPQGADEKLFF
TRBJ1-1 | NA | TRBV6-6 | CASSKRGNTEAFF
TRBJ2-7 | once | TRBV27 | CASSLIGTSPSYEQYF
TRBJ2-2 | NA | TRBV9 | CASSVRGDPANTGELFF
TRBJ2-7 | NA | TRBV6-5 | CASSPPGDYSEQYF
TRBJ1-5 | NA | TRBV7-2 | CASSTQGLTNQPQHF
TRBJ2-7 | once | TRBV11-2 | CASSPSGGPSYEQYF
TRBJ2-6 | NA | TRBV6-1 | CASSEFGSGANVLTF
TRBJ2-2 | NA | TRBV28 | CASSPFDRGFITGELFF
TRBJ1-4 | NA | TRBV18 | CASSPGQPNEKLFF
TRBJ2-5 | NA | TRBV25-1 | CASSVGLAGGPAGAQYF
TRBJ2-3 | NA | TRBV10-1 | CASSPGAGNADTQYF
TRBJ1-2 | NA | TRBV27 | CASSLGGAYGYTF
TRBJ2-5 | NA | TRBV29-1 | CSVYGLALPQETQYF
TRBJ1-3 | NA | TRBV2 | CASTREGILHSGNTIYF
TRBJ2-3 | NA | TRBV27 | CASSTNSGRVTDTQYF
TRBJ1-2 | NA | TRBV28 | CASSSTTETIKYGYTF
TRBJ2-7 | NA | TRBV28 | CASRLRDSSYEQYF
TRBJ1-5 | NA | TRBV19 | CASSISGLFNQPQHF
TRBJ2-1 | NA | TRBV7-2 | CASSSRDRGYNEQFF
TRBJ2-1 | many | TRBV5-6 | CASSMTGANLYNEQFF
TRBJ2-7 | NA | TRBV7-2 | CASSLGSTGYEQYF
TRBJ1-5 | NA | TRBV6-4 | CASSDLGGSGGLYSNQPQHF
TRBJ2-7 | NA | TRBV2 | CASSAWRDGEQYF
TRBJ2-1 | NA | TRBV19 | CASSMHRASSYNEQFF
TRBJ2-7 | NA | TRBV15 | CATSSRGSSYEQYF
TRBJ1-1 | NA | TRBV7-8 | CASSSAHRVNTEAFF
TRBJ1-1 | once | TRBV10-3 | CAISESRGAAFF
TRBJ1-1 | NA | TRBV2 | CASSVDGAANTEAFF
TRBJ2-3 | NA | TRBV28 | CASTTPASGITDTQYF
TRBJ2-7 | NA | TRBV13 | CASSYTGLTYEQYF
TRBJ2-7 | NA | TRBV5-6 | CASSSLYEQYF